Below, 32 T cell receptor beta chains from the same sample are listed, as sequenced in a study of OX40 agonist ivuxolimab in advanced cancers. TCRdb's table, derived via immunoSEQ multiplex PCR, lists solely in-frame clones and lacks some. The data contain some 57,000 clones, 92% of them seen just once; the ten biggest clones take up around 25%. This specimen consisted of CD4+ or CD8+ T cells sorted from blood, obtained in a trial of the OX40 agonist ivuxolimab. These receptors originate from an adult with an advanced solid tumor such as melanoma, head and neck, liver or kidney cancer.

This clone showed up just a few times. CDR3 in amino acids: CASSAGGYTDTQYF. The DNA of the CDR3 is TGTGCCAGCAGCGCCGGGGGATACACAGATACGCAGTATTTT. The V and J genes are TRBV9 and TRBJ2-3, with a possible D match to TRBD2 (6 bases). In germline, CDR1 is SGDLS, CDR2 YYNGEE. The V gene lost 3 bases and the J gene lost 2 bases, with 10 bases spanning the gap. CDR3 length: 14 amino acids.

This chain links TRBV19 with TRBJ1-1, with D perhaps matching TRBD1 (6 bases). Germline CDR1 and CDR2: LNHDA and SQIVND (reference sequence). This CDR3 is 13 amino acids long. Trimming stripped 7 bases from V and 5 bases from J, with 14 bases between. This CDR3 reads CASIGGAKTEAFF. The DNA of the CDR3 is TGTGCCAGTATTGGGGGGGCGAAGACTGAAGCTTTCTTT.

This chain joins TRBV5-6 and TRBJ2-1; 10 bases are a match to TRBD2. The CDR3 spans 16 residues. The V gene's germline CDR1 is SGHDT and CDR2 YYEEEE. V was clipped by 4 bases and J by 2 bases; unmatched bases: 6. CDR3 DNA: TGTGCCAGCAGCATAGCTAGCGGGGGAGCCTACAATGAGCAGTTCTTC. Residues: CASSIASGGAYNEQFF.

This clone appeared a few times. The chain has TRBV7-6 and TRBJ2-1; 8 bases agree with TRBD1. The length of the CDR3 is 16 residues. Germline V gives CDR1 SGHVS, CDR2 FNYEAQ. Trimming removed 1 base from V and 8 bases from J; junction bases left unmatched: 10. Here the CDR3 DNA reads TGTGCCAGCAGCTTAGAAGAAACAGGGGGATTCTATGAGCAGTTCTTC. Encoded protein: CASSLEETGGFYEQFF. Full variable domain (missing parts from reference TRBV7-6 and TRBJ2-1): GAGVSQSPRYKVTKRGQDVALRCDPISGHVSLYWYRQALGQGPEFLTYFNYEAQQDKSGLPNDRFSAERPEGSISTLTIQRTEQRDSAMYRCASSLEETGGFYEQFFGPGTRLTVL.

The rearrangement links TRBV11-3 to TRBJ2-2; 8 nucleotides align to TRBD2. The CDR3 extends over 15 amino acids. The V segment lost 5 bases and the J segment 7 bases; nucleotides outside the gene matches: 9. Germline CDR1 reads SGHNT; CDR2 reads YENEEA. The CDR3 loop reads CASSVGRGGSGELFF. The DNA for the CDR3 is TGTGCCAGCAGCGTCGGACGGGGGGGTAGCGGGGAGCTGTTTTTT.

The chain carries TRBV10-3 and TRBJ1-2; a weak D match, TRBD1 (6 bases). V was shortened by 2 bases and J by 4 bases, with 8 bases between the two germline ends. Germline CDR1 ENHRY, CDR2 SYGVKD. CDR3 length: 13 amino acids. The CDR3 DNA is TGTGCCATCAGTGAGGACAGGCGCTATGGCTACACCTTC. Its protein is CAISEDRRYGYTF.

The J gene is TRBJ1-1, the V gene TRBV27, with D perhaps TRBD1 (5 bases). V lost 2 bases and J lost 4, with 8 bases in between. Looked up from germline, CDR1 is MNHEY and CDR2 is SMNVEV (reference sequence). This CDR3 spans 13 amino acids. The CDR3 bases are TGTGCCAGCAGTTTAGGGGGAGGCACTGAAGCTTTCTTT. It yields the protein CASSLGGGTEAFF.

The chain has TRBV30 and TRBJ1-2; 8 bases align to TRBD1. CDR1 and CDR2 (germline): GTSNPN, SVGIG (reference sequence). The CDR3 consists of 13 residues. V shed 0 bases, J shed 4 bases, and the junction held 1 base outside the gene matches. The CDR3 sequence is CAWSVQGGYGYTF. DNA of the CDR3: TGTGCCTGGAGTGTACAGGGGGGCTATGGCTACACCTTC.

In this sample, this clone turned up once. The chain uses TRBV9 and TRBJ2-1, with TRBD1 matching over 10 bases. Looked up from germline, CDR1 is SGDLS and CDR2 is YYNGEE. This CDR3 has 14 residues. V lost 3 bases to trimming and J lost 8 bases; unmatched junction nucleotides: 5. The CDR3 region has the DNA TGTGCCAGCAGCGAATCCGGGACAGGGGATGAGCAGTTCTTC. This encodes CASSESGTGDEQFF. The whole variable domain, filled in from reference TRBV9 and TRBJ2-1, reads DSGVTQTPKHLITATGQRVTLRCSPRSGDLSVYWYQQSLDQGLQFLIQYYNGEERAKGNILERFSAQQFPDLHSELNLSSLELGDSALYFCASSESGTGDEQFFGPGTRLTVL.

The J gene is TRBJ2-4, the V gene TRBV4-2; TRBD2 might be the D (6 bases). The CDR3 length is 16 residues. Germline V gene lookup returns CDR1 LGHNA and CDR2 YNFKEQ. Trimming removed 1 base at V and 8 bases at J, with 18 bases between. In nucleotides, the CDR3 is TGTGCCAGCAGCCAAGGCTCGTCGGGAGTCGGAGACATTCAGTACTTC. It specifies CASSQGSSGVGDIQYF.

This sequence joins TRBV5-6 and TRBJ2-7; D remains ambiguous. CDR1 is SGHDT, CDR2 YYEEEE, per germline. The V end was cut by 0 bases, the J end by 0 bases, with 4 bases between. CDR3 length: 13 amino acids. Written as DNA, the CDR3 is TGTGCCAGCAGCTTGGGGTTCTCCTACGAGCAGTACGTC. Encoded protein: CASSLGFSYEQYV.

This clone was recorded only once. The gene calls are TRBV25-1 and TRBJ2-3; possible D gene TRBD1, 6 bases. This CDR3 region has 12 residues. Trimming shortened V by 10 bases and J by 2 bases, and 10 bases separated the two germline ends. Per the germline V gene, CDR1 is MGHDK and CDR2 is SYGVNS. The CDR3 DNA follows: TGTGCCACCTCGGGACACACAGATACGCAGTATTTT. Translating gives CATSGHTDTQYF.

The V call is TRBV5-1, the J call TRBJ2-1; 15 positions agree with TRBD2. The ends lost 4 bases at V and 2 bases at J; junction bases unmatched: 4. The germline gives CDR1 SGHRS, CDR2 YFSETQ. This CDR3 has 17 amino acids. The CDR3 DNA is TGCGCCAGCAGCGGGTGGACTAGCGGGAGGGCCTACAATGAGCAGTTCTTC. It is translated as CASSGWTSGRAYNEQFF.

The chain is built from TRBV28 and TRBJ2-1; 7 positions match TRBD2. This CDR3 contains 15 residues. With 2 bases clipped from V and 5 bases from J, the junction kept 6 bases outside the gene matches. Germline-derived CDR1 and CDR2 are MDHEN and SYDVKM. The chain's CDR3 is CASSLERDLNNEQFF. The CDR3 nucleotides read TGTGCCAGCAGTTTAGAGCGGGATCTCAACAATGAGCAGTTCTTC. Using reference TRBV28 and TRBJ2-1 for the parts outside the CDR3, the full variable domain is DVKVTQSSRYLVKRTGEKVFLECVQDMDHENMFWYRQDPGLGLRLIYFSYDVKMKEKGDIPEGYSVSREKKERFSLILESASTNQTSMYLCASSLERDLNNEQFFGPGTRLTVL.

In its sample, this clone was seen once. This sequence joins TRBV25-1 and TRBJ2-2, with a possible D match to TRBD2 (5 bases). The CDR3 loop spans 14 amino acids. CDR1 MGHDK and CDR2 SYGVNS come from the germline V gene. V was pared by 1 base and J by 5 bases, with 8 bases between. The CDR3 nucleotides are TGTGCCAGCAGTGAATTCGGGGAAACCGGGGAGCTGTTTTTT. Its protein is CASSEFGETGELFF.

The chain uses TRBV7-6 and TRBJ1-1; TRBD1 might be the D (6 bases). Between the trimmed V and J ends, which lost 1 base and 4 bases, there was a span of 13 bases. Germline CDR1 is SGHVS and CDR2 is FNYEAQ. The CDR3 spans 15 residues. The CDR3 sequence: CASSLDGGAPTEAFF. The CDR3 DNA reads as TGTGCCAGCAGCTTAGATGGGGGGGCGCCCACTGAAGCTTTCTTT.

V is TRBV14 and J is TRBJ1-6, with TRBD1 as a possible D gene (5 bases). Germline assignment: CDR1 SGHDN and CDR2 FVKESK. V gave up 1 base and J gave up 8 bases, with 9 bases separating them. This CDR3 spans 14 amino acids. The CDR3 DNA follows: TGTGCCAGCAGCCAAGCAGGGATTTATTCACCCCTCCACTTT. Protein sequence: CASSQAGIYSPLHF.

The rearrangement uses TRBV7-9 and TRBJ2-5; D may match TRBD1 or TRBD2 (6 bases each). The germline CDR1 and CDR2 sequences are SEHNR and FQNEAQ (reference sequence). The CDR3 contains 15 residues. Trimming pared 5 bases from V and 5 bases from J, leaving 18 bases between. The CDR3 nucleotides are TGTGCCAGCAGCCACAATAGGGGGGCCCTTGAGACCCAGTACTTC. It codes for CASSHNRGALETQYF.

V gene TRBV28 combines with J gene TRBJ1-5; 9 bases are a match to TRBD1. CDR3 length: 16 residues. V was clipped by 6 bases and J by 7 bases; unmatched bases: 13. Germline V gene sequence: CDR1 MDHEN, CDR2 SYDVKM. The CDR3 DNA sequence: TGTGCCAGCAGATCCCCAAGACAGGGGGATCGGCAGCCCCAGCATTTT. Amino acid sequence: CASRSPRQGDRQPQHF.

This sequence joins TRBV5-4 and TRBJ2-5, with 13 bases that match TRBD2. CDR3 length: 15 amino acids. After removal of 4 bases from V and 2 bases from J, the junction contained 2 bases not matched to a gene. Germline CDR1 is SGHNT and CDR2 is YYREEE (reference sequence). CDR3 nucleotide sequence: TGTGCCAGCAGCCAGACTAGCGGGGGGCAAGAGACCCAGTACTTC. Protein product: CASSQTSGGQETQYF. Drawing the rest from reference TRBV5-4 and TRBJ2-5, the complete variable domain is ETGVTQSPTHLIKTRGQQVTLRCSSQSGHNTVSWYQQALGQGPQFIFQYYREEENGRGNFPPRFSGLQFPNYSSELNVNALELDDSALYLCASSQTSGGQETQYFGPGTRLLVL.

The rearrangement uses TRBV11-3 and TRBJ2-2; D is uncertain. This CDR3 region has 15 residues. V was clipped by 3 bases and J by 5 bases, with 13 bases between them. CDR1 is SGHNT, CDR2 YENEEA, per germline. The CDR3: CASSFFRRDTGELFF. DNA for the CDR3: TGTGCCAGCAGCTTTTTCCGGAGAGATACCGGGGAGCTGTTTTTT.

CDR3 bases: TGTGCCAGCAGACGTCTTACGGGGATTGAAGCTTTCTTT. This encodes CASRRLTGIEAFF. The chain uses TRBV28 and TRBJ1-1; D gene ambiguous. CDR1 and CDR2 (germline): MDHEN, SYDVKM. V was shortened by 6 bases and J by 7 bases, with 15 bases between the two germline ends. This CDR3 is 13 amino acids long.

V is TRBV7-3 and J is TRBJ2-1, with D perhaps TRBD1 (5 bases). Germline CDR1 reads SGHTA; CDR2 reads FQGTGA. V was trimmed by 5 bases and J by 2 bases, leaving 16 bases between them. CDR3 length: 16 amino acids. CDR3 residues: CASSPDRDSAYNEQFF. CDR3 in DNA: TGTGCCAGCAGCCCAGACAGAGACTCAGCCTACAATGAGCAGTTCTTC.

The genes are TRBV6-5 and TRBJ2-5; no clear D. This CDR3 spans 12 amino acids. V shed 3 bases and J shed 4 bases, with 6 bases lying between them. Germline CDR1 reads MNHEY; CDR2 reads SVGAGI. CDR3: CASSYNSETQYF. CDR3 bases: TGTGCCAGCAGTTATAATTCAGAGACCCAGTACTTC.

The V call is TRBV30, the J call TRBJ1-3; weak D call: TRBD1 (5 bases). The CDR3 loop spans 14 amino acids. Per germline, CDR1 GTSNPN and CDR2 SVGIG (reference sequence). V was cut by 5 bases and J by 0 bases, with 11 bases left in between. The CDR3 nucleotides read TGTGCCTGGGGGGCAGGGTTCTCTGGAAACACCATATATTTT. This sequence encodes CAWGAGFSGNTIYF. Full variable domain (rest looked up from reference TRBV30 and TRBJ1-3): SQTIHQWPATLVQPVGSPLSLECTVEGTSNPNLYWYRQAAGRGLQLLFYSVGIGQISSEVPQNLSASRPQDRQFILSSKKLLLSDSGFYLCAWGAGFSGNTIYFGEGSWLTVV.

In its sample, this clone was seen once. The genes are TRBV9 and TRBJ2-3; possibly TRBD1 or TRBD2 for D (5 bases each). Germline lookup yields CDR1 SGDLS and CDR2 YYNGEE. The V end was cut by 2 bases, the J end by 0 bases, with 10 bases between. CDR3 length: 15 amino acids. The CDR3 spells CASSVWDGSTDTQYF. The DNA for the CDR3 is TGTGCCAGCAGCGTTTGGGACGGGAGCACAGATACGCAGTATTTT.

This chain uses TRBV21-1 with TRBJ1-3; TRBD1, as called in the table, went unchecked against the DNA. TRBV21-1 is a pseudogene. This CDR3 contains 16 residues. CDR3 sequence: CASSKVKGATGNTIYF. DNA for the CDR3: TGTGCCAGCAGCAAAGTCAAGGGGGCAACTGGAAACACCATATATTTT.

This chain uses TRBV28 with TRBJ1-2; 10 bases line up with TRBD1. The CDR3 is 18 amino acids. Germline CDR1 reads MDHEN; CDR2 reads SYDVKM. The J segment lost 4 bases and the V segment lost 4 bases, leaving 15 bases of the junction unmatched. The CDR3 is CASSSLALTGGRSYGYTF. The CDR3 nucleotides read TGTGCCAGCAGTTCCTTGGCGCTGACAGGGGGCAGGAGCTATGGCTACACCTTC.

The V call is TRBV7-9, the J call TRBJ2-6, with 8 bases aligning to TRBD1. V lost 4 bases to trimming and J lost 0 bases; unmatched junction nucleotides: 11. This CDR3 region has 19 residues. The germline CDR1 and CDR2 sequences are SEHNR and FQNEAQ (reference sequence). The CDR3 here is CASSSSWGQASSGANVLTF. DNA for the CDR3: TGTGCCAGCAGCTCAAGTTGGGGACAGGCAAGCTCTGGGGCCAACGTCCTGACTTTC.

The V and J genes are TRBV10-2 and TRBJ2-1; 9 bases are a match to TRBD2. CDR3 length equals 15 residues. The germline V gene encodes CDR1 WSHSY and CDR2 SAAADI. After removal of 1 base from V and 6 bases from J, the junction contained 4 bases not matched to a gene. CDR3: CASSEFGGGGNEQFF. CDR3 DNA sequence: TGCGCCAGCAGTGAGTTTGGCGGGGGGGGCAATGAGCAGTTCTTC.

This chain links TRBV11-2 with TRBJ1-3; D is uncertain. Germline CDR1 reads SGHAT; CDR2 reads FQNNGV. The CDR3 extends over 14 amino acids. V was shortened by 0 bases and J by 1 base, with 4 bases between the two germline ends. The DNA of the CDR3 is TGTGCCAGCAGCTTAGAGAATTCTGGAAACACCATATATTTT. Protein sequence: CASSLENSGNTIYF.

CDR3 bases: TGTGCCAGCAGTTTACGGGAGGTTCGCAATCAGCCCCAGCATTTT. Protein product: CASSLREVRNQPQHF. V is TRBV28 and J is TRBJ1-5; D remains ambiguous. Germline values: CDR1 MDHEN, CDR2 SYDVKM. This CDR3 has 15 residues. V was cut by 2 bases and J by 2 bases, with 10 bases left in between.